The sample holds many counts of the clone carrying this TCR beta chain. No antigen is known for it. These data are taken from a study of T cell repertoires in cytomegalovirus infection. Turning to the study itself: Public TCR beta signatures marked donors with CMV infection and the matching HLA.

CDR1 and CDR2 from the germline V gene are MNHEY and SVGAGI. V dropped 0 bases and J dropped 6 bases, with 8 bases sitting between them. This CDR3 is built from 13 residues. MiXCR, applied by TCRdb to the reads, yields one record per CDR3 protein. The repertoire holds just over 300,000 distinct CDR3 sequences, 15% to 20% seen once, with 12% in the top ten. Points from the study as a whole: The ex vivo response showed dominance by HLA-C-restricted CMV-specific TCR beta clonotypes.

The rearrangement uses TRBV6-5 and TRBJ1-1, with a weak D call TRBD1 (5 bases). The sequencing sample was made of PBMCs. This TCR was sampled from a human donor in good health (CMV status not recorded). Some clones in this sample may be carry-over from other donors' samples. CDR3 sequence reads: CASSYSRVSEAFF. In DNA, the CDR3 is TGTGCCAGCAGTTACTCCAGGGTTTCTGAAGCTTTCTTT.